The present T cell receptor (beta chain) was sequenced within a study of monozygotic twins with cystic fibrosis. Method: immunoSEQ multiplex PCR; TCRdb's copy keeps in-frame clones and lacks some. The repertoire holds tens of thousands of clones, with under 95% as singletons. As to this clone: Its antigen is undetermined.

Study-wide findings and caveats: Monozygotic CF twin pairs shared significantly more nucleotide-identical clonotypes than unrelated CF individuals did.

Sequencing was done on a sample of blood. The TCR sequence derives from a girl aged 2 to 10 with cystic fibrosis.

CDR3 residues: CASSQDGQNGYTF. The CDR3 DNA reads TGCGCCAGCAGCCAAGACGGCCAAAATGGCTACACCTTC. The chain is built from TRBV4-1 and TRBJ1-2; no definite D call. This CDR3 has 13 amino acids. Germline V CDR1 and CDR2: MGHRA, YSYEKL. V shed 0 bases and J shed 6 bases, with 8 bases lying between them.